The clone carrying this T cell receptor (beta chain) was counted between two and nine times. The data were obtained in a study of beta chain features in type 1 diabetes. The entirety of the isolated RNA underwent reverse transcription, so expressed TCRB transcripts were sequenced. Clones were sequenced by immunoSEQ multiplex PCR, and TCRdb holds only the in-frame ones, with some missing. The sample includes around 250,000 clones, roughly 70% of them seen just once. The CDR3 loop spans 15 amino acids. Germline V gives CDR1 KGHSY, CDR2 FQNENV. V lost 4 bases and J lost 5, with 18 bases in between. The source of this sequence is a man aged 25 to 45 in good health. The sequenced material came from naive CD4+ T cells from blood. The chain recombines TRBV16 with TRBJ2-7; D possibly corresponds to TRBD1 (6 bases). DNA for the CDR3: TGTGCCAGCAGCCTAAGCCCCACAGGGTTCCACGAGCAGTACTTC. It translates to CASSLSPTGFHEQYF.